This TCR beta chain was captured by sequencing in a study of T cells after yellow fever vaccination. With 6 bases removed from V and 0 bases from J, the gap between germline ends came to 7 bases. CDR1 and CDR2 from the germline V gene are KGHDR and SFDVKD. CDR3 size: 13 residues. TCRdb re-analysed the 5' RACE reads in MiXCR, keeping a single row per CDR3 protein. The repertoire consists of under 250,000 distinct CDR3 sequences, with about 7.1% occurring once and the leading ten covering over 0.65%. This chain connects TRBV24-1 to TRBJ2-5; tentative D call: TRBD2 (5 bases). This TCR was recovered from a man between 25 and 39 years old who received the YFV17D yellow fever vaccine. Material: CD4+ T cells sorted from PBMCs, obtained 15 days after the yellow fever booster vaccination. The CDR3 bases are TGTGCCACCAGTCGACTAAACCAAGAGACCCAGTACTTC. Amino acid sequence: CATSRLNQETQYF.